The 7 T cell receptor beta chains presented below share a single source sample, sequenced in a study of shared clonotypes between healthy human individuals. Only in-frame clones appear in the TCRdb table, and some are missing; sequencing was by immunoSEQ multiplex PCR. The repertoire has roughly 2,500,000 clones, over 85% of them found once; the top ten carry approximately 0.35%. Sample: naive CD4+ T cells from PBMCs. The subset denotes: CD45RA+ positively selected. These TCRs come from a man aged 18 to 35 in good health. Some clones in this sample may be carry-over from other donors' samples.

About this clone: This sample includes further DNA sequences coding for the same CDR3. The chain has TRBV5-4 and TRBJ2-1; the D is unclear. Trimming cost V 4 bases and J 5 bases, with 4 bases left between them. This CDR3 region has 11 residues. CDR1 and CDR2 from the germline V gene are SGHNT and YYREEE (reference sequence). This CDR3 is CASSRNNEQFF. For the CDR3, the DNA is TGTGCCAGCAGCAGGAACAATGAGCAGTTCTTC.

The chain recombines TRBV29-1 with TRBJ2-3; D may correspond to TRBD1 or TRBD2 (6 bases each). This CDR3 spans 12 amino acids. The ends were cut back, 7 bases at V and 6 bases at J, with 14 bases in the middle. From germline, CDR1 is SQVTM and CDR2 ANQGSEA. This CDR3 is CSAKGGSDTQYF. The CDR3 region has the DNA TGCAGCGCCAAAGGGGGGTCGGATACGCAGTATTTT.

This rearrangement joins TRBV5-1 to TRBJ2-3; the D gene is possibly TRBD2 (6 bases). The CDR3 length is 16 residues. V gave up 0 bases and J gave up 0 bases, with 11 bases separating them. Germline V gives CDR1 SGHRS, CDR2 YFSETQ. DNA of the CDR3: TGCGCCAGCAGCTTGGTTGCGGGGTCGAGCACAGATACGCAGTATTTT. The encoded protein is CASSLVAGSSTDTQYF. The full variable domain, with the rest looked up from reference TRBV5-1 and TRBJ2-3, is KAGVTQTPRYLIKTRGQQVTLSCSPISGHRSVSWYQQTPGQGLQFLFEYFSETQRNKGNFPGRFSGRQFSNSRSEMNVSTLELGDSALYLCASSLVAGSSTDTQYFGPGTRLTVL.

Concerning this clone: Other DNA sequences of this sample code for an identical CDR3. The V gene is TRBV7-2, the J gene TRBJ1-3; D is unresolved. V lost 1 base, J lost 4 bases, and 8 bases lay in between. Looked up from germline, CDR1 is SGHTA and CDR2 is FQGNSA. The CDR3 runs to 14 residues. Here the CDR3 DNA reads TGTGCCAGCAGCTTAGTTTCATCGGGAAACACCATATATTTT. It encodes CASSLVSSGNTIYF.

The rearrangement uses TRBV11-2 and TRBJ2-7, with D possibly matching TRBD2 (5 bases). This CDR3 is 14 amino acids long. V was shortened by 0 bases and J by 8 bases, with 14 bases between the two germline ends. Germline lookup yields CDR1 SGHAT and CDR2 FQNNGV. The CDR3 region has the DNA TGTGCCAGCAGCTTAGATTCCCCCAAGACTAAGCAGTACTTC. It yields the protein CASSLDSPKTKQYF.

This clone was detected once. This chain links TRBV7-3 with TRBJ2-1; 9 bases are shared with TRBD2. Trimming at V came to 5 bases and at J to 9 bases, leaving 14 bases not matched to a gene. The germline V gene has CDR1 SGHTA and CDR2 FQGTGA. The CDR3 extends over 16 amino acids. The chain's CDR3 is CASSAQQPGTSSEQFF. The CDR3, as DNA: TGTGCCAGCAGCGCCCAACAACCCGGGACTAGCAGTGAGCAGTTCTTC.

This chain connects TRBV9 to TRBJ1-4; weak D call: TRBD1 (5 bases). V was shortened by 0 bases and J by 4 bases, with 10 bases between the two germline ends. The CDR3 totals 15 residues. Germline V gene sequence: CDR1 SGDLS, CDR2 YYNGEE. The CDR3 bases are TGTGCCAGCAGCGTAGCGTGGGGCCTTAATGAAAAACTGTTTTTT. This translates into CASSVAWGLNEKLFF.